The sequence of this TCR beta chain was determined in a study of T cell changes during pregnancy in multiple sclerosis (dated by TCRdb to the late 2010s). Describing the broader study: Changes in the T cell repertoire over the course of pregnancy were examined in this study in women with multiple sclerosis.

The method behind the library was the immunoSEQ multiplex PCR assay. Not all clones reach the TCRdb copy of this immuneACCESS table, which keeps in-frame sequences only. Checked studies attribute under half of the gap to unresolved V genes and leave the rest unexplained. For this sample there are 90,000 or so clones; nearly 95% appear just once. 1.5% to 2% of the sample goes to the ten largest clones. In the case of this clone: Its antigen target is currently unknown. Qualities for individual bases were not recorded, and no much larger clone is one base off.

Including cysteine and phenylalanine, the CDR3 has 16 amino acids. Only the CDR3 DNA stays, 48 bases, in frame from base 1. Based on the germline V gene, the CDR1 and CDR2 sequences are SGHTA and FQGNSA. From V the trimming removes 4 bases and from J it removes 5 bases, while the gene matches leave 7 bases of the junction unaccounted for. The rearranged segments are TRBV7-2 and TRBJ2-1; TRBD2 aligns with 11 central bases. The source material was peripheral blood, sampled after pregnancy. The source is a female donor in good health, enrolled as a control in a pregnancy study. The nucleotide sequence reads as follows: TGTGCCAGCAGCTGGACCGGGACTAGCGGAAACAATGAGCAGTTCTTC. This is translated as CASSWTGTSGNNEQFF.